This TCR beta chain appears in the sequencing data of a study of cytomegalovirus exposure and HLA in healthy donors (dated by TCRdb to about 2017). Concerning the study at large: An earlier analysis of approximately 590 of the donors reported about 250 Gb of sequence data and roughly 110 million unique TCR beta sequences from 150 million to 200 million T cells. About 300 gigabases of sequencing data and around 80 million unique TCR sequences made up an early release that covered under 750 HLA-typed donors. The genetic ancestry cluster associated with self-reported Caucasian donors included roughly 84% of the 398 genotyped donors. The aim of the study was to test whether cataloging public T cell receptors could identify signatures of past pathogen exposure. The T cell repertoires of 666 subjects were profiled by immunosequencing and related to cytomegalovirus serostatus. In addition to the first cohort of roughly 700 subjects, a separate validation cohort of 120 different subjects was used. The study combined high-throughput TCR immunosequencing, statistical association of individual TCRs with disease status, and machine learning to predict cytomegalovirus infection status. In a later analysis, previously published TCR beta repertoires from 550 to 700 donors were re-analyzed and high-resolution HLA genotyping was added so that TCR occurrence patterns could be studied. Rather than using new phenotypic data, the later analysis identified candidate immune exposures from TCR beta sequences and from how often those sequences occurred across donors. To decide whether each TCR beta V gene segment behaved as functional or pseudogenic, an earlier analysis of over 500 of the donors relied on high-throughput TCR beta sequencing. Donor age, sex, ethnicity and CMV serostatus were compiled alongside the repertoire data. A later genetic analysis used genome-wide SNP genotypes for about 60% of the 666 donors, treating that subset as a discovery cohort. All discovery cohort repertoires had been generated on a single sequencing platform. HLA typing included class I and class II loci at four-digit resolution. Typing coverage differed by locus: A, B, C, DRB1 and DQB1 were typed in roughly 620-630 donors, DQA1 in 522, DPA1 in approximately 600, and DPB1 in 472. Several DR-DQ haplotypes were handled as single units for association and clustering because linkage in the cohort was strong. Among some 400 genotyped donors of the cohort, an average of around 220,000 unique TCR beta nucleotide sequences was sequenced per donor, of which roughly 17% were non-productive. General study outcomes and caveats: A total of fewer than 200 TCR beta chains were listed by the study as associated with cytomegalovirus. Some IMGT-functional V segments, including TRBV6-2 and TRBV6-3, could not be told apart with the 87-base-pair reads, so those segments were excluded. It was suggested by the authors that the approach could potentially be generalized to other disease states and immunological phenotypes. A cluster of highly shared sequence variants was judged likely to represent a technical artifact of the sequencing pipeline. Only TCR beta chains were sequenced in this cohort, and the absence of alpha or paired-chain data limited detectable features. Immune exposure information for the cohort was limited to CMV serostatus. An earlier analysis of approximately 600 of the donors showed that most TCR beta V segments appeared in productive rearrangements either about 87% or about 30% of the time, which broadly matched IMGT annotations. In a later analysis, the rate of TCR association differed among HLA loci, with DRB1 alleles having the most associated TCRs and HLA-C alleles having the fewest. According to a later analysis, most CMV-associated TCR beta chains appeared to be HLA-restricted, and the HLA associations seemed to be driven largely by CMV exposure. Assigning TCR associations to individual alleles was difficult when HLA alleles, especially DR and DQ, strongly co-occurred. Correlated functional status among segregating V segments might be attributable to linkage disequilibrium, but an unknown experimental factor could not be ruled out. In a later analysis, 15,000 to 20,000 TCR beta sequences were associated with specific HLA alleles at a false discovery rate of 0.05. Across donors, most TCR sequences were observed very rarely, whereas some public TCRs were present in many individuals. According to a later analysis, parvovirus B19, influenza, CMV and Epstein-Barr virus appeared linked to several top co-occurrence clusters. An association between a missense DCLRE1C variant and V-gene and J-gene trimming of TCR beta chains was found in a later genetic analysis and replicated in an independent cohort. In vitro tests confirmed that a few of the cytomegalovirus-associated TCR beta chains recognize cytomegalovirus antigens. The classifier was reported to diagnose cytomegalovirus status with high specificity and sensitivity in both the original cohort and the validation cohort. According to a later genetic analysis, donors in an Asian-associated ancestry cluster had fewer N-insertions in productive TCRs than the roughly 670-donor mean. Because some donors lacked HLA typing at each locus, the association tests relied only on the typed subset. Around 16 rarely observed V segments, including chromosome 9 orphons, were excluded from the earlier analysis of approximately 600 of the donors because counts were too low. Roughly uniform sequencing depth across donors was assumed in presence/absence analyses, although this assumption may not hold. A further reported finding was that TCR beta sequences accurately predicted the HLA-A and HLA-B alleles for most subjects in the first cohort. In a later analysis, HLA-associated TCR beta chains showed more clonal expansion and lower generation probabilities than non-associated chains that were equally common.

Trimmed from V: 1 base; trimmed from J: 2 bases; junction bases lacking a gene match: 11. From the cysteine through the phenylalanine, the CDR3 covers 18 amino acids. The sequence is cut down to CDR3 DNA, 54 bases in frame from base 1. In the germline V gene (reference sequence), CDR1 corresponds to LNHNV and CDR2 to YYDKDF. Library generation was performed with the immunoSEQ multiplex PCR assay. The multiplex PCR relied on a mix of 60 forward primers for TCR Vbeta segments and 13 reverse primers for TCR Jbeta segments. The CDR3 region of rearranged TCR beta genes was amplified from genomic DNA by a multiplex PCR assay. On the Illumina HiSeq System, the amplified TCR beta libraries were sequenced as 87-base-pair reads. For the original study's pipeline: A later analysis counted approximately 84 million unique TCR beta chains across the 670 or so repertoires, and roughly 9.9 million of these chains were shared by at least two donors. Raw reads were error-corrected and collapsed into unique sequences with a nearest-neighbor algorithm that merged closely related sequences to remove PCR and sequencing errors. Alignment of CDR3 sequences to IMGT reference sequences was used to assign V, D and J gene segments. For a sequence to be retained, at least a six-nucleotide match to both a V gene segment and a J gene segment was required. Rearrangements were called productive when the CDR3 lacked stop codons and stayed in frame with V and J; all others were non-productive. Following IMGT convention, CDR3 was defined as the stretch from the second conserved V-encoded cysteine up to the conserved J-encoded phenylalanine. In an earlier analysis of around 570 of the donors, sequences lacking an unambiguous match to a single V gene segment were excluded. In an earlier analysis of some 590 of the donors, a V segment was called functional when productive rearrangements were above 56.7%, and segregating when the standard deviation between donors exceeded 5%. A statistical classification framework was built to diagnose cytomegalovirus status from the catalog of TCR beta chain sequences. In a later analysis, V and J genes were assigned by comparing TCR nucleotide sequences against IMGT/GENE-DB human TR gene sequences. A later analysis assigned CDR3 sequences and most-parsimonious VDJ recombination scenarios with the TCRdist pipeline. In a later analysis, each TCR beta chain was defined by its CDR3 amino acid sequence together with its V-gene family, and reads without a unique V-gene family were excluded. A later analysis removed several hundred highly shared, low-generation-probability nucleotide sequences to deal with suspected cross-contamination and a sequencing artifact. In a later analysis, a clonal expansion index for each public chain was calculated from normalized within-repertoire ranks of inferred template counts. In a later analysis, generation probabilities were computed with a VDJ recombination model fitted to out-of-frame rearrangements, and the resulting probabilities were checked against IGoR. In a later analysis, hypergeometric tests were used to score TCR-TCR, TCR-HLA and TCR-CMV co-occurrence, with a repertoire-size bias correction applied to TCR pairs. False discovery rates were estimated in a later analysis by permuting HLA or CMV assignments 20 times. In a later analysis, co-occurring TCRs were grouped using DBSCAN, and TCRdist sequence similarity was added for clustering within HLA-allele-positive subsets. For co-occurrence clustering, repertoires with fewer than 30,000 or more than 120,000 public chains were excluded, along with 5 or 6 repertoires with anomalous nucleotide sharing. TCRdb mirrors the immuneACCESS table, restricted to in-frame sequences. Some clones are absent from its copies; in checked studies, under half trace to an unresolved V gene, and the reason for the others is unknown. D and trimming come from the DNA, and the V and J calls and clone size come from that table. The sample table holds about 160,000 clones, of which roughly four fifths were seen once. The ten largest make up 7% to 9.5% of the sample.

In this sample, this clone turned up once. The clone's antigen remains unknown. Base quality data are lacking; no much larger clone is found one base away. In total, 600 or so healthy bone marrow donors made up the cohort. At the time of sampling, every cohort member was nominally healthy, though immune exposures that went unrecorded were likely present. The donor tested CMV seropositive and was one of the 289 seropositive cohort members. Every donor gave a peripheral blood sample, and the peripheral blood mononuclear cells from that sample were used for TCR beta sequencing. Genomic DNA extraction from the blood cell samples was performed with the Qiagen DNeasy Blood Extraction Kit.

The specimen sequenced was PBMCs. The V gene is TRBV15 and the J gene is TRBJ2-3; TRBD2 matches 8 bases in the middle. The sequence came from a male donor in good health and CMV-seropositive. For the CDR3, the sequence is CATSRVASGGPLTDTQYF. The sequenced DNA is TGTGCCACCAGCAGAGTGGCGAGCGGGGGCCCCCTCACAGATACGCAGTATTTT.